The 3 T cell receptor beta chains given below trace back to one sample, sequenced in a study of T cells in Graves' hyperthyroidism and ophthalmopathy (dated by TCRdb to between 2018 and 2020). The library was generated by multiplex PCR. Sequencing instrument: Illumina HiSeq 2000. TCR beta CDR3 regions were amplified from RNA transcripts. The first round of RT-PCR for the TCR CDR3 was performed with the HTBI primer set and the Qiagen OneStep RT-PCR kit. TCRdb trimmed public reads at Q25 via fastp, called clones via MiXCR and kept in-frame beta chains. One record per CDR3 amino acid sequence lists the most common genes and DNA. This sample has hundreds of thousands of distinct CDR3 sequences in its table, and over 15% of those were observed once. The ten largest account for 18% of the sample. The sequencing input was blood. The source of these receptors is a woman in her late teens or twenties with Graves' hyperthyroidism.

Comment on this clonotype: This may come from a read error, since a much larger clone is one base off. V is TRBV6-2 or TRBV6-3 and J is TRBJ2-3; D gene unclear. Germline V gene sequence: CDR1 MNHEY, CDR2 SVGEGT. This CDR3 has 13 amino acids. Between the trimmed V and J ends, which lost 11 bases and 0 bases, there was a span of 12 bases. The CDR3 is CASRIPSTDTQYF. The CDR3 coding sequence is TGTGCCTCCAGGATCCCTAGCACAGATACGCAGTATTTT.

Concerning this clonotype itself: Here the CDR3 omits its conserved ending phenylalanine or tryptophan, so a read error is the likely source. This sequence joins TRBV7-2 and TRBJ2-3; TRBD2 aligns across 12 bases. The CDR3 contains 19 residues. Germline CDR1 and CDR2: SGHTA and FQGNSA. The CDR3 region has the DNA TGTGTCAGCAGCTTAGTAATAGGTGGCACTAGCGGGAGGTCAGATACGCAGTATTCT. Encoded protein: CVSSLVIGGTSGRSDTQYS.

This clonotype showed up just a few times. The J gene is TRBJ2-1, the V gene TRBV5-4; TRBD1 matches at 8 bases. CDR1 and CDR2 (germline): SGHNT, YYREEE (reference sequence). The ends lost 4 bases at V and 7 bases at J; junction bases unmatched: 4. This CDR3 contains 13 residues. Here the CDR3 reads CASSGDRRNEQFF. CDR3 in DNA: TGTGCCAGCAGCGGGGACAGGAGAAATGAGCAGTTCTTC.